This T cell receptor beta chain originates from a study of patients and donors after allogeneic stem cell transplantation. MiXCR, applied by TCRdb to the RT-PCR reads, yields one record per CDR3 protein. The sample holds approximately 90,000 distinct CDR3 sequences, approximately 5.2% seen once. This clonotype came up many times. This CDR3 spans 15 amino acids. Germline trimming cut 6 bases from V and 2 bases from J; bases unmatched to any gene: 4. Germline assignment: CDR1 MDHEN and CDR2 SYDVKM. The chain joins TRBV28 to TRBJ2-6; TRBD1 aligns across 7 bases. The receptor comes from a human donor who was either an allogeneic HSCT recipient or a stem cell or donor lymphocyte infusion donor (not recorded which). It is not recorded whose cells these are; they may come from a transplant donor. Sequencing was carried out using blood, either unsorted or a sorted T cell fraction (not recorded which). CDR3 protein: CASRTQGAGANVLTF. The CDR3 nucleotides read TGTGCCAGCAGAACTCAGGGGGCTGGGGCCAACGTCCTGACTTTC.